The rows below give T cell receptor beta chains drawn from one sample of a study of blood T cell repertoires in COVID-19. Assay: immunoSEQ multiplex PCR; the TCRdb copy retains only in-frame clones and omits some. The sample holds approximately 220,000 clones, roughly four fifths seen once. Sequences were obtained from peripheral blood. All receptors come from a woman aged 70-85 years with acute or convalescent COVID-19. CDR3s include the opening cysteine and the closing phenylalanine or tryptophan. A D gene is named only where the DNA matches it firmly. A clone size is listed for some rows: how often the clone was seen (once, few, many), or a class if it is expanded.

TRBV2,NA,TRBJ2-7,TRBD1,TGTGCCACCGGACAGGCGGAAGCACAAAGTTACGAGCAGTACTTC,CATGQAEAQSYEQYF
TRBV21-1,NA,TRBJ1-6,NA,TGTGCCAGCAGCAAAGCCAACAGGGGTTGGCATTCACCCCTCCACTTT,CASSKANRGWHSPLHF
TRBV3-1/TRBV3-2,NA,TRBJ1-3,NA,TGTGCCAGCAGCCCCGGGGATCGAAACACCATATATTTT,CASSPGDRNTIYF
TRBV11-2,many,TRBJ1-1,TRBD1,TGTGCCAGCAGCTACCGGACAGGGATGAACACTGAAGCTTTCTTT,CASSYRTGMNTEAFF
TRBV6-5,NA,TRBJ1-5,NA,TGTGCCAGCAGTTACTACCGGAATCAGCCCCAGCATTTT,CASSYYRNQPQHF
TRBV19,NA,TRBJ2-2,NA,TGTGCCAGTAGTATAATTTTATACACCGGGGAGCTGTTTTTT,CASSIILYTGELFF
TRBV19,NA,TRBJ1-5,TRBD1,TGTGCCAGTAGGCTAGGGACAGGGGTAAGCAATCAGCCCCAGCATTTT,CASRLGTGVSNQPQHF
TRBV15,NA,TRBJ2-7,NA,TGTGCCACCAGCAGACCGACAGCAAGGGACTACGAGCAGTACTTC,CATSRPTARDYEQYF
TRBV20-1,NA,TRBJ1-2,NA,TGCAGTGCTAGTATTGGGACAATAAACTATGGCTACACCTTC,CSASIGTINYGYTF
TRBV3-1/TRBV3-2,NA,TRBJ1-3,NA,TGTGCCAGCAGCCCAACAGGGATCGATTCTGGAAACACCATATATTTT,CASSPTGIDSGNTIYF